A selection of T cell receptor beta chains follows, all from one sample in a study of beta chain features in type 1 diabetes. Assay: immunoSEQ multiplex PCR; the TCRdb copy retains only in-frame clones and omits some. Here the sample spans roughly 160,000 clones, approximately 7.9% being singletons. The sample taken for sequencing was central memory CD4+ T cells from blood. The receptor set was obtained from a man younger than 35 with type 1 diabetes. Both conserved end residues are part of each CDR3.

j_call	v_call	cdr3_aa
TRBJ1-6	TRBV27	CASRDAGQGPTALHF
TRBJ2-4	TRBV9	CASSSRTSDIQYF
TRBJ1-4	TRBV2	CASRGLTNEKLFF
TRBJ2-1	TRBV19	CASSIGTEYNEQFF
TRBJ2-3	TRBV5-5	CASNRALSGGTDTQYF
TRBJ2-2	TRBV5-6	CASSLTRTGELFF
TRBJ1-4	TRBV2	CASSERTAEKLFF
TRBJ2-1	TRBV14	CASSQFRGINEQFF
TRBJ2-7	TRBV9	CASSASPGQGAPSSSYEQYF
TRBJ1-5	TRBV5-4	CASSRGGQGNQPQHF
TRBJ1-1	TRBV7-9	CASSLSLGLNTEAFF
TRBJ1-3	TRBV29-1	CSVRDGSGNTIYF
TRBJ2-1	TRBV6-5	CASSTDSQYEQFF
TRBJ2-7	TRBV9	CASSRSEDSYEQYF
TRBJ2-1	TRBV6-6	CASSYTATGANEQFF
TRBJ1-1	TRBV11-2	CASSGQGSTEAFF
TRBJ1-6	TRBV11-2	CASSLDVRAPLHF
TRBJ1-2	TRBV28	CASSSPGQGLNYGYTF
TRBJ1-5	TRBV15	CATSRDRRGRGFFQPQHF
TRBJ1-1	TRBV6-4	CASRRDSNTEAFF
TRBJ1-2	TRBV2	CASRAGTGTLGGYTF
TRBJ2-7	TRBV5-1	CASSFGTGTYEQYF
TRBJ1-2	TRBV18	CASSPDRDYGYTF
TRBJ1-1	TRBV19	CASTTRGGKNTEAFF